This T cell receptor beta chain came from a study of vaccination and CD4 T cells after COVID-19. The overall study: SARS-CoV-2, HCoV-NL63, HCoV-OC43 and HCoV-229E supplied the overlapping spike peptides used to stimulate cells.

Study-level points and caveats: Spike mono-reactivity was found in 304 of 307 vaccine-specific clones from convalescent patients.

Trimming stripped 2 bases from V and 1 base from J, with 9 bases between. CDR1 MNHEY and CDR2 SVGAGI come from the germline V gene. CDR3 length: 14 amino acids. On this clonotype itself: Its antigen is undetermined.

As to treatment: approximately 9-day PBMC culture with coronavirus spike peptide pools or control peptides (ViraFEST assay). With the Oncomine TCR Beta short-read assay, DNA from cultured CD4+ T cells was sequenced. TCRdb re-analysed the PCR reads in MiXCR, keeping a single row per CDR3 protein. Among approximately 22,000 distinct CDR3 sequences listed, 62% were seen once. The receptor was derived from a human donor who had recovered from COVID-19. This sequence joins TRBV6-5 and TRBJ2-7; no reliable D call. Sample: CD4+ T cells from blood, cultured in vitro. This CDR3 is CASSYGLGSYEQYF. The CDR3 DNA reads TGTGCCAGCAGTTACGGTCTCGGGTCCTACGAGCAGTACTTC.